Listed here are 24 T cell receptor beta chains from one sample, sequenced in a study of STAT5B mutations in CD4+ large granular lymphocyte leukemia. Clones were sequenced by immunoSEQ multiplex PCR, and TCRdb holds only the in-frame ones, with some missing. The sample has more than 30,000 clones; 85% to 90% are singletons. The specimen sequenced was CD4+ T cells from blood buffy coats. These receptors all come from a human donor in good health.

V is TRBV20-1 and J is TRBJ1-2; D is unresolved. V was pared by 0 bases and J by 3 bases, with 2 bases between. CDR1 DFQATT and CDR2 SNEGSKA come from the germline V gene (reference sequence). The CDR3 is 11 residues long. Here the CDR3 DNA reads TGCAGTGCTAGAGAGGACTATGGCTACACCTTC. It is translated as CSAREDYGYTF.

The chain is built from TRBV4-1 and TRBJ2-3; D gene unclear. V lost 0 bases and J lost 8, with 6 bases in between. Per germline, CDR1 MGHRA and CDR2 YSYEKL. The CDR3 totals 12 residues. CDR3 sequence (DNA): TGCGCCAGCAGCCAAGATTGGGGTACGCAGTATTTT. It translates to CASSQDWGTQYF.

Comment on this clone: This same CDR3 is encoded by further DNA sequences in the sample. This chain uses TRBV7-2 with TRBJ2-7; D remains ambiguous. Between the trimmed V and J ends, which lost 1 base and 5 bases, there was a span of 3 bases. Germline assignment: CDR1 SGHTA and CDR2 FQGNSA. The CDR3 has 11 residues. CDR3 sequence reads: CASSLVHEQYF. In DNA, the CDR3 is TGTGCCAGCAGCTTAGTACACGAGCAGTACTTC. Looking up the rest from reference TRBV7-2 and TRBJ2-7 gives the full variable domain: GAGVSQSPSNKVTEKGKDVELRCDPISGHTALYWYRQSLGQGLEFLIYFQGNSAPDKSGLPSDRFSAERTGGSVSTLTIQRTQQEDSAVYLCASSLVHEQYFGPGTRLTVT.

V usage is TRBV5-4 and J usage is TRBJ2-1, with 7 bases lining up with TRBD2. CDR1 SGHNT and CDR2 YYREEE come from the germline V gene (reference sequence). V shed 4 bases and J 10 bases; nucleotides not matched to a gene: 8. This CDR3 has 13 residues. The CDR3 DNA sequence: TGTGCCAGCAGCCAGAGACTAGCTCAAGAGCAGTTCTTC. Its translation is CASSQRLAQEQFF. Variable domain in full (rest from reference TRBV5-4 and TRBJ2-1): ETGVTQSPTHLIKTRGQQVTLRCSSQSGHNTVSWYQQALGQGPQFIFQYYREEENGRGNFPPRFSGLQFPNYSSELNVNALELDDSALYLCASSQRLAQEQFFGPGTRLTVL.

This chain connects TRBV9 to TRBJ1-5; TRBD1 matches 7 bases. Germline V gene data show CDR1 as SGDLS and CDR2 as YYNGEE. The ends lost 3 bases at V and 4 bases at J; junction bases unmatched: 10. The CDR3 has 16 amino acids. DNA of the CDR3: TGTGCCAGCAGCGCCGATCACAGGGGTGGTAATCAGCCCCAGCATTTT. This sequence encodes CASSADHRGGNQPQHF. The full variable domain, in which reference TRBV9 and TRBJ1-5 provide the parts outside the CDR3, is DSGVTQTPKHLITATGQRVTLRCSPRSGDLSVYWYQQSLDQGLQFLIQYYNGEERAKGNILERFSAQQFPDLHSELNLSSLELGDSALYFCASSADHRGGNQPQHFGDGTRLSIL.

The V gene is TRBV5-4, the J gene TRBJ1-3; a possible D gene is TRBD1 (6 bases). CDR1 is SGHNT and CDR2 is YYREEE in the germline V gene (reference sequence). Between the trimmed V and J ends, which lost 0 bases and 0 bases, there was a span of 7 bases. CDR3 size: 15 residues. In DNA, the CDR3 is TGTGCCAGCAGCTTGGAGACAGGCTCTGGAAACACCATATATTTT. Its protein product is CASSLETGSGNTIYF.

The chain employs TRBV5-1 and TRBJ2-3, with TRBD1 as a possible D gene (7 bases). Trimming left V 2 bases short and J 3 bases short, with 13 bases between. CDR3 length: 15 amino acids. Germline CDR1 SGHRS, CDR2 YFSETQ. CDR3 amino acids: CASSFVTGRTDTQYF. Here the CDR3 DNA reads TGCGCCAGCAGCTTCGTGACAGGGAGGACAGATACGCAGTATTTT.

The chain recombines TRBV6-1 with TRBJ1-5; D unclear. CDR3 length: 15 residues. CDR1 is MNHNS, CDR2 SASEGT, per germline. V was cut by 8 bases and J by 0 bases, with 14 bases left in between. CDR3 in DNA: TGTGCCAGCCTTTCGACTTACAATAGCAATCAGCCCCAGCATTTT. It encodes CASLSTYNSNQPQHF.

The DNA of the CDR3 is TGCGCCAGCAGCCCATTAGCGGGAGGGTTAACAGATACGCAGTATTTT. As protein: CASSPLAGGLTDTQYF. V usage is TRBV5-1 and J usage is TRBJ2-3, with 11 bases aligning to TRBD2. V shed 4 bases and J 3 bases; nucleotides not matched to a gene: 7. The CDR3 has 16 amino acids. Germline CDR1 reads SGHRS; CDR2 reads YFSETQ.

The chain employs TRBV28 and TRBJ1-5, with D possibly being TRBD1 (5 bases). CDR1 MDHEN and CDR2 SYDVKM come from the germline V gene. The CDR3 extends over 15 amino acids. Trimming shortened V by 4 bases and J by 9 bases, and 19 bases separated the two germline ends. CDR3 region: CASSSRGVGRPPQHF. The DNA for the CDR3 is TGTGCCAGCAGTTCAAGGGGCGTCGGGAGACCGCCCCAGCATTTT.

This chain uses TRBV29-1 with TRBJ2-3, with D tentatively TRBD1 (5 bases). CDR1 SQVTM and CDR2 ANQGSEA come from the germline V gene. The V end was cut by 4 bases, the J end by 1 base, with 9 bases between. CDR3 size: 13 residues. CDR3 region: CSVGKGGTDTQYF. The CDR3 nucleotides read TGCAGCGTTGGCAAAGGGGGCACAGATACGCAGTATTTT.

The rearrangement links TRBV7-9 to TRBJ1-1; D ambiguous. Trimming shortened V by 1 base and J by 1 base, and 7 bases separated the two germline ends. Germline V gene lookup returns CDR1 SEHNR and CDR2 FQNEAQ (reference sequence). The CDR3 has 14 amino acids. CDR3 DNA sequence: TGTGCCAGCAGCTTAGTGCCCGGGAACACTGAAGCTTTCTTT. As protein: CASSLVPGNTEAFF.

The V call is TRBV6-5, the J call TRBJ2-1; 7 nucleotides align to TRBD1. The germline CDR1 and CDR2 sequences are MNHEY and SVGAGI. V dropped 6 bases and J dropped 6; count of bases not matched to a gene: 11. The CDR3 is 15 amino acids. CDR3 residues: CASSPTRQGGNEQFF. The DNA of the CDR3 is TGTGCCAGCAGCCCAACGAGACAGGGTGGCAATGAGCAGTTCTTC.

This chain uses TRBV28 with TRBJ2-3; perhaps D is TRBD1 or TRBD2 (6 bases each). This CDR3 comprises 16 residues. V dropped 5 bases and J dropped 0 bases, with 15 bases sitting between them. Per the germline V gene, CDR1 is MDHEN and CDR2 is SYDVKM. CDR3 region: CASSGGTRASTDTQYF. CDR3 DNA: TGTGCCAGCAGTGGAGGGACACGAGCTAGCACAGATACGCAGTATTTT.

J is TRBJ2-7 and V is TRBV6-1, with D possibly TRBD2 on 6 matching bases. Germline CDR1 reads MNHNS; CDR2 reads SASEGT. The V gene lost 2 bases and the J gene lost 4 bases, with 21 bases spanning the gap. This CDR3 is 17 amino acids long. CDR3 DNA sequence: TGTGCCAGCAGTGAAACCGTTTCGTCTGGAGGGAGATACGAGCAGTACTTC. Protein sequence: CASSETVSSGGRYEQYF.

Only one count was recorded for this clone. The CDR3 DNA follows: TGTGCCAGCAGCCTTGGGGGGGGGCCCTCCTACAATGAGCAGTTCTTC. Translating it yields CASSLGGGPSYNEQFF. The chain has TRBV11-2 and TRBJ2-1, with a weak D call TRBD2 (7 bases). The CDR3 has 16 amino acids. V lost 5 bases and J 0 bases, leaving 14 bases between the germline ends. Germline CDR1 and CDR2: SGHAT and FQNNGV.

This clone has a single count. This chain links TRBV18 with TRBJ1-2; no reliable D call. The CDR3 has 14 residues. Germline V gives CDR1 KGHSH, CDR2 LQKENI. The V end lost 0 bases, the J end lost 4 bases, and 9 bases lay between the germline ends. As DNA, the CDR3 is TGTGCCAGCTCACCACCAGGGATACCCTATGGCTACACCTTC. It yields the protein CASSPPGIPYGYTF.

J is TRBJ2-5 and V is TRBV11-2, with a possible D match to TRBD1 (5 bases). Trimming removed 5 bases at V and 4 bases at J, with 11 bases between. CDR3 length: 13 amino acids. The germline CDR1 and CDR2 sequences are SGHAT and FQNNGV. The CDR3 DNA is TGTGCCAGCAGCGCGACAGCGACAGAGACCCAGTACTTC. Encoded protein: CASSATATETQYF. Drawing the rest from reference TRBV11-2 and TRBJ2-5, the complete variable domain is EAGVAQSPRYKIIEKRQSVAFWCNPISGHATLYWYQQILGQGPKLLIQFQNNGVVDDSQLPKDRFSAERLKGVDSTLKIQPAKLEDSAVYLCASSATATETQYFGPGTRLLVL.

This chain joins TRBV7-9 and TRBJ1-2; 9 bases match TRBD1. Trimming took 2 bases from V and 2 from J; bases not matched to a gene: 6. In germline, CDR1 is SEHNR, CDR2 FQNEAQ (reference sequence). CDR3 size: 16 residues. The CDR3 nucleotides read TGTGCCAGCAGCTTAAGAGGGACAGGGAGCAACTATGGCTACACCTTC. As protein: CASSLRGTGSNYGYTF.

The V gene is TRBV7-9, the J gene TRBJ2-1, with D unresolved. The germline gives CDR1 SEHNR, CDR2 FQNEAQ (reference sequence). Trimming shortened V by 8 bases and J by 0 bases, and 11 bases separated the two germline ends. CDR3 length: 14 residues. The CDR3 DNA is TGTGCCAGCCTCGCAGCCAGCTCCTACAATGAGCAGTTCTTC. Protein: CASLAASSYNEQFF.

The gene calls are TRBV5-1 and TRBJ2-3; 8 bases agree with TRBD2. J gave up 1 base and V 0 bases, and 25 bases lay outside the gene matches. CDR3 length: 23 amino acids. Looked up from germline, CDR1 is SGHRS and CDR2 is YFSETQ. The CDR3 sequence: CASSLEGGLRPRAGEGRTDTQYF. The DNA for the CDR3 is TGCGCCAGCAGCTTGGAGGGGGGGCTCCGACCTAGAGCGGGAGAGGGACGCACAGATACGCAGTATTTT.

The chain has TRBV15 and TRBJ2-3; perhaps TRBD2 as D (6 bases). CDR3 length: 14 residues. Per the germline V gene, CDR1 is LNHNV and CDR2 is YYDKDF (reference sequence). V was trimmed by 6 bases and J by 0 bases, leaving 10 bases between them. Here the CDR3 reads CATSVGLSTDTQYF. CDR3 nucleotides: TGTGCCACCAGTGTTGGACTAAGCACAGATACGCAGTATTTT.

This sequence joins TRBV28 and TRBJ2-7; 9 bases map to TRBD1. The trim removed 4 bases at V and 2 bases at J, leaving 12 bases unmatched. CDR3 length: 17 amino acids. The germline CDR1 and CDR2 sequences are MDHEN and SYDVKM. The CDR3 DNA is TGTGCCAGCAGTTCCGGGACAGGGAGAAAGCTGACCTACGAGCAGTACTTC. Translating gives CASSSGTGRKLTYEQYF.

This clone was picked up one time. The V gene is TRBV6-1, the J gene TRBJ2-1; possible D gene TRBD1, 6 bases. Germline lookup yields CDR1 MNHNS and CDR2 SASEGT. The V end lost 5 bases, the J end lost 10 bases, and 18 bases lay between the germline ends. The CDR3 sequence is 14 residues long. CDR3 coding DNA: TGTGCCAGCAGTACAAGTACAGGGTTCCGCGAGCAGTTCTTC. Its translation is CASSTSTGFREQFF.